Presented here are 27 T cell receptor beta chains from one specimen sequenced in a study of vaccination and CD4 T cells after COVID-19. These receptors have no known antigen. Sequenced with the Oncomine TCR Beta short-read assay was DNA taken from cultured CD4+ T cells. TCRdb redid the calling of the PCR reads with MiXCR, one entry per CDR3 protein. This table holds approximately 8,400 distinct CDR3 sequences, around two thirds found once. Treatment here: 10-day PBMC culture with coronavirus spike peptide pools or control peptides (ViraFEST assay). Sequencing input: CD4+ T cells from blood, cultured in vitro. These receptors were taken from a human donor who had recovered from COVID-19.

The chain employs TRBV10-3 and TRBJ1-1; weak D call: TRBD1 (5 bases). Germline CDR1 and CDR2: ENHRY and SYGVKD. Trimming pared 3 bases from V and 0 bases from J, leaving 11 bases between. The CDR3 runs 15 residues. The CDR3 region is CAISETGTLNTEAFF. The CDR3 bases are TGTGCCATCAGTGAAACAGGAACCCTGAACACTGAAGCTTTCTTT.

The CDR3 region is CSASSGGAWEQYF. Here the CDR3 DNA reads TGCAGTGCTAGCAGCGGGGGGGCCTGGGAGCAGTACTTC. J is TRBJ2-7 and V is TRBV20-1; 10 bases align to TRBD2. CDR1 and CDR2 from the germline V gene are DFQATT and SNEGSKA (reference sequence). Trimming took 3 bases from V and 7 from J; bases not matched to a gene: 6. The CDR3 loop spans 13 amino acids.

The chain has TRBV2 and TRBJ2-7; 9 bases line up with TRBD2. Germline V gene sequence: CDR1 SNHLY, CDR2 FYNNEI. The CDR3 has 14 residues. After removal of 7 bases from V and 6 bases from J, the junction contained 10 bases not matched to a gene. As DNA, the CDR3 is TGTGCCAGCACCTTTGGGACTAGCTTCCGCGAGCAGTACTTC. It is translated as CASTFGTSFREQYF.

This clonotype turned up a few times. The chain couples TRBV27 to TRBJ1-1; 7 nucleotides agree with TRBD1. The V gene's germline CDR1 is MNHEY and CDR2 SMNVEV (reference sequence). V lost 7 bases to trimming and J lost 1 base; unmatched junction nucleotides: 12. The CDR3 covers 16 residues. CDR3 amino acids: CASIMDRLRENTEAFF. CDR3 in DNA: TGTGCCAGCATAATGGACAGGCTCCGCGAGAACACTGAAGCTTTCTTT.

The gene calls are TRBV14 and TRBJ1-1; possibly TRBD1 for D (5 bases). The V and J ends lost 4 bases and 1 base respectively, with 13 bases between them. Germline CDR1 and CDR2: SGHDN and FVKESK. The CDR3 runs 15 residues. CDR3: CASSLIWGKNTEAFF. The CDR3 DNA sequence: TGTGCCAGCAGCCTCATTTGGGGCAAGAACACTGAAGCTTTCTTT.

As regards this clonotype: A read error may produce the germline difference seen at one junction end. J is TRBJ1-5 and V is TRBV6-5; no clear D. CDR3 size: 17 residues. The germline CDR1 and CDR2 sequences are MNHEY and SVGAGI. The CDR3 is CASSNSKGLLGPQPQHF. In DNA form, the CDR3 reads TGTGCCAGCAGTAACTCAAAAGGACTTTTAGGGCCTCAGCCCCAGCATTTT.

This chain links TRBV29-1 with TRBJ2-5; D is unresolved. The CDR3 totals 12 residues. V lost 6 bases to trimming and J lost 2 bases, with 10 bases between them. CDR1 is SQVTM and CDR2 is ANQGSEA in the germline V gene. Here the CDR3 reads CSVTPLQETQYF. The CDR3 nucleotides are TGCAGCGTCACTCCACTACAAGAGACCCAGTACTTC.

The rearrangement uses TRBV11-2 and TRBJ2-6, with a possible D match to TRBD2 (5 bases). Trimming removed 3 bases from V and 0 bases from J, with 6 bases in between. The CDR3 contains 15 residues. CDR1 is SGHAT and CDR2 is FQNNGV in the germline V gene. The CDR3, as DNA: TGTGCCAGCAGCTTCGGGGTCTCTGGGGCCAACGTCCTGACTTTC. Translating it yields CASSFGVSGANVLTF.

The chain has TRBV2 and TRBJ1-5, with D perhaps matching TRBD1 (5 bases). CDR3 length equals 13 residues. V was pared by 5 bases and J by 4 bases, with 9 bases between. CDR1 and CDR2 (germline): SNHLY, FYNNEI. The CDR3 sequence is CASSPGPNQPQHF. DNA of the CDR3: TGTGCCAGCAGTCCAGGGCCAAATCAGCCCCAGCATTTT. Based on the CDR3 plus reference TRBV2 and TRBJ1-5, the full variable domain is EPEVTQTPSHQVTQMGQEVILRCVPISNHLYFYWYRQILGQKVEFLVSFYNNEISEKSEIFDDQFSVERPDGSNFTLKIRSTKLEDSAMYFCASSPGPNQPQHFGDGTRLSIL.

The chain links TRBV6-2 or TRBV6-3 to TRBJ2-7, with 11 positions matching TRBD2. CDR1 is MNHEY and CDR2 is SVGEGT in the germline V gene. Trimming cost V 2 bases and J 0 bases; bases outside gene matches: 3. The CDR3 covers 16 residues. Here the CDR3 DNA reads TGTGCCAGCAGTTACCCGGGGACTAGCGGCTCCTACGAGCAGTACTTC. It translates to CASSYPGTSGSYEQYF.

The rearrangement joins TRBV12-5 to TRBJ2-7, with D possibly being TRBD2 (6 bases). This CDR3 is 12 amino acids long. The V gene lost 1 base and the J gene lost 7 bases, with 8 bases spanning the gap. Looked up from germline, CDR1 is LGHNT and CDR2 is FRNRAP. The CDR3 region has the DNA TGTGCTAGTGGTTTGGATAGCGGTGAGCAGTACTTC. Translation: CASGLDSGEQYF.

This chain's CDR3 is CASSEPGYEQYF. The CDR3 DNA is TGTGCCAGCAGTGAACCGGGGTACGAGCAGTACTTC. This chain uses TRBV6-1 with TRBJ2-7; weak D call: TRBD2 (5 bases). The CDR3 extends over 12 amino acids. Germline CDR1 MNHNS, CDR2 SASEGT. V dropped 2 bases and J dropped 4 bases, with 6 bases sitting between them.

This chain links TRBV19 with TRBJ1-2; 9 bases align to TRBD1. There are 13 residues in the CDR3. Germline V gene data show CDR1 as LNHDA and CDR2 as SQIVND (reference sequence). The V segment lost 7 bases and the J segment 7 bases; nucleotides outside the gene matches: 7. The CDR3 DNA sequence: TGTGCCAGTACGGTCGGACAGGGGAGTGGCTACACCTTC. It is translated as CASTVGQGSGYTF. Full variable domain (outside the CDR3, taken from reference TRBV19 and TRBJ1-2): DGGITQSPKYLFRKEGQNVTLSCEQNLNHDAMYWYRQDPGQGLRLIYYSQIVNDFQKGDIAEGYSVSREKKESFPLTVTSAQKNPTAFYLCASTVGQGSGYTFGSGTRLTVV.

The CDR3 here is CASSPAPTLAQGDGELFF. The CDR3 bases are TGTGCCAGCAGTCCAGCCCCAACCTTGGCCCAGGGGGACGGGGAGCTGTTTTTT. The V gene is TRBV27, the J gene TRBJ2-2, with TRBD1 identical over 7 bases. V was clipped by 5 bases and J by 7 bases; unmatched bases: 19. The CDR3 covers 18 residues. Per germline, CDR1 MNHEY and CDR2 SMNVEV (reference sequence).

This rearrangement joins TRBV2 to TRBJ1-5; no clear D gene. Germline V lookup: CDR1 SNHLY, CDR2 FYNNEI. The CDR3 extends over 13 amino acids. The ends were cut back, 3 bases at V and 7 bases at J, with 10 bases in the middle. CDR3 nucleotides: TGTGCCAGCAGTGATTATCATCGGCAGCCCCAGCATTTT. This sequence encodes CASSDYHRQPQHF.

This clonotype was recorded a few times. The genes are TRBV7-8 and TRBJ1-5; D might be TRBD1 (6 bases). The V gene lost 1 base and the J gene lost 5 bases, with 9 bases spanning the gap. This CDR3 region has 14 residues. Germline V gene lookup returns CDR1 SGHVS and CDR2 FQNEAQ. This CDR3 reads CASSLDRAYQPQHF. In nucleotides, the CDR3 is TGTGCCAGCAGCTTAGACAGGGCATATCAGCCCCAGCATTTT.

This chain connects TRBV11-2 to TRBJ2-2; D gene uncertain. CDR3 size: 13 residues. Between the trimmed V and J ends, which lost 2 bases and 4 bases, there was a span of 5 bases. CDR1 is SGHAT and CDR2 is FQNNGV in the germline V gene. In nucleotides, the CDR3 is TGTGCCAGCAGCTTATTTCCCACCGGGGAGCTGTTTTTT. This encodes CASSLFPTGELFF.

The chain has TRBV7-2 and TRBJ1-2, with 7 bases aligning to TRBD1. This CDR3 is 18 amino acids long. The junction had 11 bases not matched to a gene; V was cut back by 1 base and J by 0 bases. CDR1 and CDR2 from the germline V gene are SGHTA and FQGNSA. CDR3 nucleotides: TGTGCCAGCAGCTTAGTTGGTGGCAGGGGGGCACCTAACTATGGCTACACCTTC. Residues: CASSLVGGRGAPNYGYTF.

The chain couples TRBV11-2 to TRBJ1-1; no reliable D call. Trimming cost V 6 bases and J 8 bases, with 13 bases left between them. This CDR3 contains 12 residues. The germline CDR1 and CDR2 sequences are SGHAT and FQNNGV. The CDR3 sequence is CASSRTPPEAFF. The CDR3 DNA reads TGTGCCAGCAGTCGGACCCCCCCGGAAGCTTTCTTT.

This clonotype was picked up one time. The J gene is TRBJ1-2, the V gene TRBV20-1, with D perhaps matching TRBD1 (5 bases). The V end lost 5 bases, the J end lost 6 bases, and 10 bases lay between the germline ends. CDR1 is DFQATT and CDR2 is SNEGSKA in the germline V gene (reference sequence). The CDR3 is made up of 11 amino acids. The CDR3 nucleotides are TGCAGTGCTCAAAGGGGCAATGGCTACACCTTC. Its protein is CSAQRGNGYTF.

CDR3 nucleotide sequence: TGTGCCAGCAGCTTTCGGGACAGGGACGGCGAGCAGTACTTC. Encoded protein: CASSFRDRDGEQYF. This chain uses TRBV7-8 with TRBJ2-7; TRBD1 matches at 9 bases. V shed 3 bases, J shed 6 bases, and the junction held 6 bases outside the gene matches. The CDR3 has 14 amino acids. Germline CDR1 is SGHVS and CDR2 is FQNEAQ.

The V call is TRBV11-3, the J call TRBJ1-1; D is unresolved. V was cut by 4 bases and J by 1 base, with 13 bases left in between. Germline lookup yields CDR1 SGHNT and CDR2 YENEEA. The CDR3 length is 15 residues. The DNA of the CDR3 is TGTGCCAGCAGCTCAGAGGCCGGCCAGAACACTGAAGCTTTCTTT. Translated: CASSSEAGQNTEAFF.

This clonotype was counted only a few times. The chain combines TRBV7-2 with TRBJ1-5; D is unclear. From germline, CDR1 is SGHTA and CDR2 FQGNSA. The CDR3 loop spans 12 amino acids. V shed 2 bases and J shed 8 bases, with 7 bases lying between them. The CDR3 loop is CASSLSQEPQHF. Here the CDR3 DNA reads TGTGCCAGCAGCTTAAGCCAGGAGCCCCAGCATTTT.

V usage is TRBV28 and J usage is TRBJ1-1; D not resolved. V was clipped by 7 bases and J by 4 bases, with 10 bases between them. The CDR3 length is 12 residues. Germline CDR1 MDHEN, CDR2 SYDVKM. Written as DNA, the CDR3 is TGTGCCAGCAAGGAGGAGTTCACTGAAGCTTTCTTT. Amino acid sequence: CASKEEFTEAFF. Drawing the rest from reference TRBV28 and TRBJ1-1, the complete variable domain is DVKVTQSSRYLVKRTGEKVFLECVQDMDHENMFWYRQDPGLGLRLIYFSYDVKMKEKGDIPEGYSVSREKKERFSLILESASTNQTSMYLCASKEEFTEAFFGQGTRLTVV.

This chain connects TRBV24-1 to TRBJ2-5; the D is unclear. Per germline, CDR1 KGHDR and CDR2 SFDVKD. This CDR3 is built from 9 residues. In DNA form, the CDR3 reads TGTGATAATACGACGACCCAGTACTTC. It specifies CDNTTTQYF.

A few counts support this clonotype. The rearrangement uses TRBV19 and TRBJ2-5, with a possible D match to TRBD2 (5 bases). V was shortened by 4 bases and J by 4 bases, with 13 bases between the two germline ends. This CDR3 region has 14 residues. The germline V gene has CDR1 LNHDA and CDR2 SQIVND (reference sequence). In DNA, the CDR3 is TGTGCCAGTAGTACTCCCGGACTTTTAGAGACCCAGTACTTC. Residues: CASSTPGLLETQYF.

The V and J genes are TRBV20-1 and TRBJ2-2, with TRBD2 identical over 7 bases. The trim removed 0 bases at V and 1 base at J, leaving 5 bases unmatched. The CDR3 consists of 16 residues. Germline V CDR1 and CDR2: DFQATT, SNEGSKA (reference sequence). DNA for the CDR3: TGCAGTGCTAGAGATGCGGCTAGCGGGAACACCGGGGAGCTGTTTTTT. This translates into CSARDAASGNTGELFF.